This TCR beta chain was retrieved from a study of beta chain features in type 1 diabetes. Study-level background: Regarding age, gender and cell yields, patients proved similar to healthy donors.

In its sample, this clone was seen a few times. The antigen is unknown. The study reverse transcribed the entire isolated RNA, so it sequenced expressed TCRB transcripts. TCRdb keeps only in-frame clones here, not all; method: immunoSEQ multiplex PCR. The table shows 850,000 to 900,000 clones, with roughly 16% occurring only once. General study findings and limits: In these data, an HLA type influence on TCRB rearrangement remained unresolved. Moderately but significantly shorter TCRB CDR3s were found in Type 1 diabetes patients in all four CD4+ subsets. Naive, central memory and Treg TCRB repertoires seemed to resemble each other more closely in patients than they did in healthy donors.

V was cut by 6 bases and J by 1 base, with 16 bases left in between. This CDR3 spans 15 amino acids. Germline values: CDR1 SGHRS, CDR2 YFSETQ. Input material: naive CD4+ T cells from blood. This clonotype originated in a woman under 30 in good health. V is TRBV5-1 and J is TRBJ2-5; either TRBD1 or TRBD2 may fit D (6 bases each). CDR3 protein: CASTWAGQPQETQYF. CDR3 nucleotides: TGCGCCAGCACCTGGGCGGGACAACCCCAAGAGACCCAGTACTTC.